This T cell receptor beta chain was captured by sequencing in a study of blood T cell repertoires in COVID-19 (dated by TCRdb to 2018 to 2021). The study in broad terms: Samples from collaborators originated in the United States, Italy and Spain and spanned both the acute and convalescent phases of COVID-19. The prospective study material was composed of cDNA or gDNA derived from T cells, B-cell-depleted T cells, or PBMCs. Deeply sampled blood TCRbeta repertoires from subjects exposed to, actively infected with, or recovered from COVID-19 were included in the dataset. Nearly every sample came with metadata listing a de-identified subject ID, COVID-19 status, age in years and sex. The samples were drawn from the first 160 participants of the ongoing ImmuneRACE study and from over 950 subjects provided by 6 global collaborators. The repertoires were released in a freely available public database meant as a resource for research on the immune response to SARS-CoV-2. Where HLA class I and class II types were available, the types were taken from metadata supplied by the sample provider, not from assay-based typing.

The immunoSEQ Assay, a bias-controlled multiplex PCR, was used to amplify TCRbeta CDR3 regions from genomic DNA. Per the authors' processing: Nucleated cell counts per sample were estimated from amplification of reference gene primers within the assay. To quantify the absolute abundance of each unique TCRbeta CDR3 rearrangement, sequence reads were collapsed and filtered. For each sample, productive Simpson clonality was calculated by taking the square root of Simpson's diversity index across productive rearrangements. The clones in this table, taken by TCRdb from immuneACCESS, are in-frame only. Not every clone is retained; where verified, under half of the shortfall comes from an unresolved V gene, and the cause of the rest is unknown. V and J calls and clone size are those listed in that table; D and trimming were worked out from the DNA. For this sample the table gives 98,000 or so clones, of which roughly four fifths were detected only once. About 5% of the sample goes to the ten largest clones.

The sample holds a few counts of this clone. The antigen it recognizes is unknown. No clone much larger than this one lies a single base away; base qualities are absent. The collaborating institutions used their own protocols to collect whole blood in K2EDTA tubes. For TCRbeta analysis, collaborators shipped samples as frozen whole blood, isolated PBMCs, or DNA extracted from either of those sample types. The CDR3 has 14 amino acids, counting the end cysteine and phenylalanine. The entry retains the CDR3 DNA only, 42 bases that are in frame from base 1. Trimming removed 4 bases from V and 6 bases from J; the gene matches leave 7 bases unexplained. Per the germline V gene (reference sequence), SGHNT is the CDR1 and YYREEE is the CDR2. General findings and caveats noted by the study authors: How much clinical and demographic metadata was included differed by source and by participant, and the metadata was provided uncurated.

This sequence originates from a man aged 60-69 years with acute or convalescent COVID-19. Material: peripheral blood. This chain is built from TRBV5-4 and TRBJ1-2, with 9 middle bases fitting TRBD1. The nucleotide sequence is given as TGTGCCAGCAGCCCCACAGGGGGCGCCCATGGCTACACCTTC. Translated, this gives CASSPTGGAHGYTF.